The 4 T cell receptor beta chains listed next were all sequenced from one sample in a study of T-cell reconstitution after alpha-beta-depleted transplantation in children. Preparing the TCRbeta library involved the use of unique molecular identifiers. TCRdb fed the PCR reads into MiXCR, producing one record per CDR3 protein. There are 200,000 to 250,000 distinct CDR3 sequences in the sample; 6.5% to 9% occur only once, and less than 8% lies in the top ten. Source: PBMCs, mostly from graft donor cells, taken 180 days after TCRalphabeta/CD19-depleted stem cell transplant. The receptors were gathered from a male patient between 10 and 17 years old who had a stem cell transplant for acute lymphoblastic leukemia, so the T cells may come from the graft donor.

The rearrangement joins TRBV7-9 to TRBJ2-7; 9 bases map to TRBD1. The V and J ends lost 1 base and 0 bases, in that order; junction bases with no gene match: 7. The CDR3 length is 17 residues. Germline assignment: CDR1 SEHNR and CDR2 FQNEAQ (reference sequence). For the CDR3, the DNA is TGTGCCAGCAGCTTAGGGGGCGGACAGGGGTTCTCCTACGAGCAGTACTTC. Translation: CASSLGGGQGFSYEQYF.

This chain's CDR3 is CASRRQGAGTQYF. CDR3 nucleotide sequence: TGTGCCAGCAGACGACAGGGGGCAGGGACCCAGTACTTC. This sequence joins TRBV12-3 or TRBV12-4 and TRBJ2-5, with TRBD1 matching over 10 bases. With V trimmed by 6 bases and J by 7 bases, 5 bases remained unmatched. CDR3 length: 13 amino acids.

This clonotype was counted only a few times. The chain carries TRBV24-1 and TRBJ2-2; a weak D match, TRBD2 (6 bases). The CDR3 sequence is 14 residues long. The V gene's germline CDR1 is KGHDR and CDR2 SFDVKD. V was trimmed by 3 bases and J by 4 bases, leaving 8 bases between them. The CDR3 DNA is TGTGCCACCAGTGATGTTAGCGGCACCGGGGAGCTGTTTTTT. Translation gives CATSDVSGTGELFF.

On this clonotype itself: At one end the junction does not follow the germline gene, possibly because of a read error. V gene TRBV12-3 or TRBV12-4 combines with J gene TRBJ2-7; 7 bases are shared with TRBD2. The CDR3 runs 19 residues. CDR3 sequence (DNA): TGTACCAGCAGTTTAGCAGCCGGGACTACCATCGGCGGGGTCTACGAGCAGTACTTC. It specifies CTSSLAAGTTIGGVYEQYF.